A single sample gave rise to the 8 T cell receptor beta chains below, sequenced in a study of blood T cell repertoires in COVID-19. Libraries were prepared by immunoSEQ multiplex PCR; TCRdb keeps only in-frame clonotypes and omits some of them. The sample lists approximately 98,000 clones, approximately 84% seen once, with about 10% in the top ten. The sequencing sample was made of peripheral blood. Receptors originate from a woman of 80 years or more with acute or convalescent COVID-19.

This chain's CDR3 is CASSLSGQGASGNTIYF. The CDR3 nucleotides are TGTGCCAGCAGTTTGTCGGGACAGGGGGCATCGGGAAACACCATATATTTT. The rearrangement joins TRBV28 to TRBJ1-3; 12 bases are a match to TRBD1. Germline CDR1 is MDHEN and CDR2 is SYDVKM. This CDR3 comprises 17 residues. Losses at the gene ends were 3 bases for V and 4 bases for J; bases not matched to a gene: 7.

This clone has only one observation. The chain is built from TRBV9 and TRBJ2-3; D is ambiguous. Germline lookup yields CDR1 SGDLS and CDR2 YYNGEE. This CDR3 region has 12 residues. The ends were cut back, 5 bases at V and 2 bases at J, with 6 bases in the middle. The CDR3 here is CASSPDTDTQYF. CDR3 nucleotide sequence: TGTGCCAGCAGTCCAGACACAGATACGCAGTATTTT.

The count of this clone is one. This chain joins TRBV28 and TRBJ2-3; 8 nucleotides match TRBD2. The germline CDR1 and CDR2 sequences are MDHEN and SYDVKM. The J segment lost 0 bases and the V segment lost 1 base, leaving 6 bases of the junction unmatched. The CDR3 contains 17 residues. The CDR3 DNA follows: TGTGCCAGCAGTTTATCGCCGGCTAGCGGGAGCACAGATACGCAGTATTTT. It codes for CASSLSPASGSTDTQYF.

The genes are TRBV28 and TRBJ2-7, with D possibly TRBD2 on 5 matching bases. Trimming took 6 bases from V and 3 from J, leaving 9 bases between them. The CDR3 covers 12 residues. Germline CDR1 and CDR2: MDHEN and SYDVKM. This CDR3 is CASSRGYYEQYV. Here the CDR3 DNA reads TGTGCCAGCAGCCGGGGATACTACGAGCAGTACGTC.

The chain links TRBV5-1 to TRBJ2-3; 12 positions agree with TRBD2. This CDR3 has 16 residues. Germline assignment: CDR1 SGHRS and CDR2 YFSETQ. With V trimmed by 4 bases and J by 4 bases, 7 bases remained unmatched. The CDR3 loop reads CASSIGLAGPSDTQYF. The CDR3 region has the DNA TGCGCCAGCAGCATAGGACTAGCGGGGCCATCAGATACGCAGTATTTT.

This CDR3 reads CSVHAGRSYEQYF. Here the CDR3 DNA reads TGCAGCGTGCACGCGGGGCGATCCTACGAGCAGTACTTC. The V gene is TRBV29-1, the J gene TRBJ2-7; a weak D match, TRBD2 (6 bases). This CDR3 region has 13 residues. V dropped 6 bases and J dropped 1 base, with 13 bases sitting between them. Germline CDR1 and CDR2: SQVTM and ANQGSEA.

The chain uses TRBV7-2 and TRBJ1-2; D perhaps matches TRBD1 (5 bases). CDR3 length equals 14 residues. Germline assignment: CDR1 SGHTA and CDR2 FQGNSA. Trimming pared 1 base from V and 8 bases from J, leaving 14 bases between. CDR3 DNA sequence: TGTGCCAGCAGCTTAGAGGGCAGGGCAGGGGGCTACACCTTC. It encodes CASSLEGRAGGYTF.

The rearrangement joins TRBV7-8 to TRBJ2-3; TRBD2 matches 7 bases. J was trimmed by 0 bases and V by 5 bases; bases with no gene match: 14. From germline, CDR1 is SGHVS and CDR2 FQNEAQ. The CDR3 loop spans 18 amino acids. CDR3 DNA sequence: TGTGCCAGCAGCGTCGGGGAGGGGCTTATAACTAGCACAGATACGCAGTATTTT. Translating it yields CASSVGEGLITSTDTQYF. Complete variable domain (other parts from reference TRBV7-8 and TRBJ2-3): GAGVSQSPRYKVAKRGQDVALRCDPISGHVSLFWYQQALGQGPEFLTYFQNEAQLDKSGLPSDRFFAERPEGSVSTLKIQRTQQEDSAVYLCASSVGEGLITSTDTQYFGPGTRLTVL.